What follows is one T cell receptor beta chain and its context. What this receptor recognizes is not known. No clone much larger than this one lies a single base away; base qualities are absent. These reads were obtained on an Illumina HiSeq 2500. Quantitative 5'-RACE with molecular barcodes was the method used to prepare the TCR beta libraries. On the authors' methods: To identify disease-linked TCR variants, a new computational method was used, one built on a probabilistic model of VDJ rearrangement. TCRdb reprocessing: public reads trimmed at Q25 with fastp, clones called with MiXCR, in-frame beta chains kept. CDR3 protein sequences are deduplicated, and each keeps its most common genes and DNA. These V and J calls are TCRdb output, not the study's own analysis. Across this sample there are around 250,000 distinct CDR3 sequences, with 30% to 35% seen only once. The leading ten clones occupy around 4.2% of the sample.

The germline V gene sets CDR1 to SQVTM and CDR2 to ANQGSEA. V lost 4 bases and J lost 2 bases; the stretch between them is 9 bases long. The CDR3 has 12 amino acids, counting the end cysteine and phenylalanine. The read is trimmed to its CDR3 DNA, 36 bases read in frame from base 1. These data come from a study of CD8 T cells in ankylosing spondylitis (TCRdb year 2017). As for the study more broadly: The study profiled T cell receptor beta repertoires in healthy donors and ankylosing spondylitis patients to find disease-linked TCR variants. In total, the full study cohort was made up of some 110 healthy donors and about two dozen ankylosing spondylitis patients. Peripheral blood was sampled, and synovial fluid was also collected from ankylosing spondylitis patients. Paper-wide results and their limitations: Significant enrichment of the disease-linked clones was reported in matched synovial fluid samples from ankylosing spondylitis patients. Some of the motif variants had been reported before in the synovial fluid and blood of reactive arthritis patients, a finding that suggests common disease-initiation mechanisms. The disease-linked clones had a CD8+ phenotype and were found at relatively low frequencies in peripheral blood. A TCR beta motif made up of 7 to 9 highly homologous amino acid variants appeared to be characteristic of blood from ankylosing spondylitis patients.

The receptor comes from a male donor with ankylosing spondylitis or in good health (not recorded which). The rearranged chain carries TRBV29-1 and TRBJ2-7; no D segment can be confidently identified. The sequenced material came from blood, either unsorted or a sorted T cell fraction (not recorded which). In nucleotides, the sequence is TGCAGCGTTGGAGGTTCTCCCTACGAGCAGTACTTC. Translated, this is CSVGGSPYEQYF.